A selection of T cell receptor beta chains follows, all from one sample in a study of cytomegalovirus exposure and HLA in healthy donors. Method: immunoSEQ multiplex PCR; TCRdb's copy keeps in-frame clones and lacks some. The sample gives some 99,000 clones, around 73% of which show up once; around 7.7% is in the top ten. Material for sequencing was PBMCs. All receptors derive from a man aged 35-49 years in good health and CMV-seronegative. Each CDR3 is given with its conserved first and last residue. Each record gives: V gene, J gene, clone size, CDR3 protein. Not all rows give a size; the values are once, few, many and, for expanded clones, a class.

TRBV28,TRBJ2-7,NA,CASRPTGEASYEQYF
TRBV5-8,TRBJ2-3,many,CASSPLAGTSTDTQYF
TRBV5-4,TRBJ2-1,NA,CASNKGDFSSYNEQFF
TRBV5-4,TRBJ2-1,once,CASSPPGGESYNEQFF
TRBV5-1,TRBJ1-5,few,CASSLDRGDQPQHF
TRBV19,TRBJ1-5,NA,CASSRQDQPQHF
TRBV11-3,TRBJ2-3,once,CASSLGPRGATDTQYF
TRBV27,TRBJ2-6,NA,CASRLRATGANVLTF
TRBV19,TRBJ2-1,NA,CASSILQGEQFF
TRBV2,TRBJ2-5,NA,CASRPWGLAVKETQYF
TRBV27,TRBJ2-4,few,CASSAGEGWNIQYF
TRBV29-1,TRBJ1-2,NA,CSVVGRKYGYTF
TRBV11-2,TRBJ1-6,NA,CASSLASGVPANSPLHF
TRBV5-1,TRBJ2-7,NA,CASSMGQGGDEQYF
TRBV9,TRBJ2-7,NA,CASSVIGLANDEQYF
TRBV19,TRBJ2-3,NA,CASSMASGGAGADTQYF
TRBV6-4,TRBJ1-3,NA,CASSETGRGNTIYF